The clone carrying this T cell receptor (beta chain) was observed at least ten times. This sample is drawn from a study of read filtering for tumor transcriptome and immune sequencing. Study in general: Under ten patients were R-ISS I, about 16 were R-ISS II, about seven were R-ISS III. RNA-seq yielded only roughly 80 to 1,300 TCR reads, IR-seq about 4 to 10.27 million.

Germline values: CDR1 MDHEN, CDR2 SYDVKM. V gave up 3 bases and J gave up 5 bases, with 7 bases separating them. The CDR3 covers 12 residues. This library used roughly 430 ng RNA and molecular barcoded adaptors spanning alpha/delta and beta/gamma chains. Each CDR3 protein is one row after TCRdb ran MiXCR on the reads. The sample lists 15,000 to 20,000 distinct CDR3 sequences, over 20% occurring once. The sequencing input was a population of CD138-negative cells sorted from bone marrow. This clonotype originated in a donor at least 40 years old with multiple myeloma. This sequence joins TRBV28 and TRBJ2-5, with D possibly being TRBD1 (6 bases). The CDR3 nucleotides are TGTGCCAGCAGTTTGGGGGCGGAGACCCAGTACTTC. Translation: CASSLGAETQYF. The full variable domain, with the rest looked up from reference TRBV28 and TRBJ2-5, is DVKVTQSSRYLVKRTGEKVFLECVQDMDHENMFWYRQDPGLGLRLIYFSYDVKMKEKGDIPEGYSVSREKKERFSLILESASTNQTSMYLCASSLGAETQYFGPGTRLLVL.